A selection of T cell receptor beta chains follows, all from one sample in a study of blood T cells in healthy people across ages. MiXCR, run by TCRdb on the 5' RACE reads, gives a single entry per CDR3 protein. The sample has under 1 million distinct CDR3 sequences; about 42% are singletons. Input material: blood. These receptors originate from a man aged 60 to 75 in good health. The CDR3 runs from the conserved cysteine through the conserved F or W. D genes are given only for firm matches. Clone size is given for some rows only: seen once, a few or many times, or a class if the clone is expanded.

DNA	CDR3	D	size	J	V
TGTGCCAGCAGTCCCGGGACATGGGCCTACGAGCAGTACTTC	CASSPGTWAYEQYF	.	few	TRBJ2-7	TRBV3-1
TGTGCCAGCAGTCGACGGGTTTACCAGCCCCAGCATTTT	CASSRRVYQPQHF	.	once	TRBJ1-5	TRBV12-3/TRBV12-4
TGTGCCAGCATGAACCGGGGGACAGGGTTTTCCTACGAGCAGTACTTC	CASMNRGTGFSYEQYF	TRBD1	once	TRBJ2-7	TRBV27
TGTGCCTGGAGTGTAACGTCGGGACCCTATGGCTACACCTTC	CAWSVTSGPYGYTF	.	.	TRBJ1-2	TRBV30
TGCGCCAGCAGCGGGGACGGACGGAATGGGGAGACCCAGTACTTC	CASSGDGRNGETQYF	.	.	TRBJ2-5	TRBV5-1
TGTGCCTGGAGTGTAGGGAGGGGGTTCAATCAGCCCCAGCATTTT	CAWSVGRGFNQPQHF	.	.	TRBJ1-5	TRBV30
TGTGCCAGCAGTCCTAGCGGGCTCCCGAACAATGAGCAGTTCTTC	CASSPSGLPNNEQFF	TRBD2	.	TRBJ2-1	TRBV7-2
TGTGCCAGCAGCTGGGCCGGAGGGGGAACAGATACGCAGTATTTT	CASSWAGGGTDTQYF	.	few	TRBJ2-3	TRBV5-6
TGTGCCAGCAGCCAAGATTACAGGGACCACACCTTC	CASSQDYRDHTF	.	.	TRBJ1-2	TRBV3-1
TGTGCCAGCAGCCAATGGGGGGATGTGAAGGGCTACACCTTC	CASSQWGDVKGYTF	.	few	TRBJ1-2	TRBV3-1
TGCAGTGCTAGTCGACCGGGAGGGGGGAGAGATACGCAGTATTTT	CSASRPGGGRDTQYF	TRBD2	.	TRBJ2-3	TRBV20-1
TGTGCCAGCAGCTTCCTAGCGGGGGATGAGCAGTTCTTC	CASSFLAGDEQFF	TRBD2	.	TRBJ2-1	TRBV7-9
TGTGCCAGCAGCTTATGGGGGGTCAAAACAGATACGCAGTATTTT	CASSLWGVKTDTQYF	.	.	TRBJ2-3	TRBV7-6
TGCAGCGCCGCAGTGGCGGAGGGGCCTAGGGACATTCAGTACTTC	CSAAVAEGPRDIQYF	.	.	TRBJ2-4	TRBV29-1
TGTGCCAGCAGCTTTGAGGTGTTTCGGACTAGCTCCTACGGGCAGTACTTC	CASSFEVFRTSSYGQYF	TRBD2	.	TRBJ2-4	TRBV11-2
TGTGCCACCAGTATTAGCCCCGGAACGGGGGCTCAGGGTGAGCAGTTCTTC	CATSISPGTGAQGEQFF	.	few	TRBJ2-1	TRBV24-1
TGCAGCGTTACACTAGCGGGGGTTCCTCTAGCCAAAAACATTCAGTACTTC	CSVTLAGVPLAKNIQYF	TRBD2	few	TRBJ2-4	TRBV29-1
TGCAGTGCTCGGCGACAGTTCCAAGAGACCCAGTACTTC	CSARRQFQETQYF	.	.	TRBJ2-5	TRBV20-1
TGTGCCATCAGTGATCTCGGACAGCACTCCTACGAGCAGTACTTC	CAISDLGQHSYEQYF	.	.	TRBJ2-7	TRBV10-3
TGTGCCAGCAGTTTCAAGGGGACCTACAATGAGCAGTTCTTC	CASSFKGTYNEQFF	.	.	TRBJ2-1	TRBV27
TGTGCCAGCAGTTACTCGTTGTGGACTAATGAAAAACTGTTTTTT	CASSYSLWTNEKLFF	.	.	TRBJ1-4	TRBV6-5
TGCAGCGCCCGGGGACAGGGAGAACTCTACGAGCAGTACTTC	CSARGQGELYEQYF	TRBD1	.	TRBJ2-7	TRBV29-1
TGTGCCAGCAGTCGTCTCGGGACAGGGGCCACAGATACGCAGTATTTT	CASSRLGTGATDTQYF	TRBD1	once	TRBJ2-3	TRBV5-6
TGCGCCAGCAGCTTTGGTAGCGGGGGGGCACATCGAGAGACCCAGTACTTC	CASSFGSGGAHRETQYF	TRBD2	.	TRBJ2-5	TRBV5-1
TGTGCCAGCAGTATACAGGCCCGCAATGAAAAACTGTTTTTT	CASSIQARNEKLFF	.	few	TRBJ1-4	TRBV12-3/TRBV12-4
TGTGCCAGCAGCTTAGGAGGGTTCAATCAGCCCCAGCATTTT	CASSLGGFNQPQHF	.	few	TRBJ1-5	TRBV7-2
TGTGCCAGCAGCCGGTATGCGGGGGAGAACACAGATACGCAGTATTTT	CASSRYAGENTDTQYF	TRBD2	few	TRBJ2-3	TRBV3-1
TGTGCCAGCAGCCACCCCTCACGGAGCTATGGCTACACCTTC	CASSHPSRSYGYTF	.	few	TRBJ1-2	TRBV7-9
TGCAGTGATAGGACCGGGGAGACCCAGTACTTC	CSDRTGETQYF	.	.	TRBJ2-5	TRBV29-1
TGTGCCAGCAGCGGCGGGACAGGGGGCGCGTACGAGCAGTACTTC	CASSGGTGGAYEQYF	TRBD1	few	TRBJ2-7	TRBV9
TGTGCCAGCAGTGAAACAGGGGCTGAGCAGTTCTTC	CASSETGAEQFF	TRBD1	few	TRBJ2-1	TRBV27
TGTGCCAGCAGCTTAGAATCGGCGGGGGGGCCGGGCAATGAGCAGTACTTC	CASSLESAGGPGNEQYF	TRBD2	.	TRBJ2-5	TRBV7-2
TGTGCCAGCAGCCAAGAGGGAACGAAGGCAGATACGCAGTATTTT	CASSQEGTKADTQYF	.	.	TRBJ2-3	TRBV3-1
TGCAGTGCTAGAGATATGGGACAGGGGGGCTATGGCTACACCTTC	CSARDMGQGGYGYTF	TRBD1	few	TRBJ1-2	TRBV20-1
TGTGCCAGCAGTGACACGGGGGGGGGTTTCACAGATACGCAGTATTTT	CASSDTGGGFTDTQYF	TRBD2	few	TRBJ2-3	TRBV2
TGTGCCAGCAATAGACCGGGGGGCACCGATGGCTACACCTTC	CASNRPGGTDGYTF	.	.	TRBJ1-2	TRBV6-2/TRBV6-3
TGTGCCAGCAGTTACGCCGGACAGGCCCCTAACTATGGCTACACCTTC	CASSYAGQAPNYGYTF	TRBD1	few	TRBJ1-2	TRBV6-5
TGCAGCGGCAACAGGGGGACGACCTACAATGAGCAGTACTTC	CSGNRGTTYNEQYF	TRBD1	.	TRBJ2-7	TRBV29-1
TGTGCCAGCAGCTTAGGGGGGACAGGGACCGAGCAGTACTTC	CASSLGGTGTEQYF	TRBD1	.	TRBJ2-7	TRBV7-9
TGTGCCAGCAGCTTGGGGGCGAGCGGGGGCACAGATACGCAGTATTTT	CASSLGASGGTDTQYF	.	.	TRBJ2-3	TRBV7-3
TGTGCCAGCAGCGTAACCGGGACAGGGGTCTACGAGCAGTACTTC	CASSVTGTGVYEQYF	TRBD1	many	TRBJ2-7	TRBV13
TGCGCCAGCAGTGAAGGACAAGGGACGAGGGCCAAAAACATTCAGTACTTC	CASSEGQGTRAKNIQYF	.	few	TRBJ2-4	TRBV10-1
TGCGCCAGCAGCACCGGGGCCCAAGCGTATAATTCACCCCTCCACTTT	CASSTGAQAYNSPLHF	.	.	TRBJ1-6	TRBV5-1
TGTGCCACCTCGGCGGGGACTTTAGAGCAGTTCTTC	CATSAGTLEQFF	.	.	TRBJ2-1	TRBV24-1
TGTGCCACCAGCAGAGAGAAGGAGCTCAAGGCGCGGTTCTCCTACGAGCAGTACTTC	CATSREKELKARFSYEQYF	.	.	TRBJ2-7	TRBV15
TGTGCCTGGAGTCGGGCAGGGGTGGAGGGCTACACCTTC	CAWSRAGVEGYTF	.	.	TRBJ1-2	TRBV30
TGTGCCTGGAGTGTAGATGCCTCAGGCTATGGCTACACCTTC	CAWSVDASGYGYTF	.	few	TRBJ1-2	TRBV30
TGTGCCAGCGGAGATAGGCCAGACCTCTTAGCCGAAAACATTCAGTACTTC	CASGDRPDLLAENIQYF	.	.	TRBJ2-4	TRBV21-1
TGCAGCGTTGTGGGGGGTACGGAGACCCAGTACTTC	CSVVGGTETQYF	.	.	TRBJ2-5	TRBV29-1
TGTGCCAGCAGTCCTCTGGGGGCGTATAATTCACCCCTCCACTTT	CASSPLGAYNSPLHF	.	once	TRBJ1-6	TRBV28
TGTGCCAGCACCAAAGGGGGCCCAACCGTCACCGGGGAGCTGTTTTTT	CASTKGGPTVTGELFF	TRBD1	.	TRBJ2-2	TRBV11-2
TGCAGCGTTGCGGCCACCACGCGGGAGACCCAGTACTTC	CSVAATTRETQYF	.	many	TRBJ2-5	TRBV29-1
TGTGCCAGCAACTTCGACAGGGGGGGCACAGATACGCAGTATTTT	CASNFDRGGTDTQYF	TRBD1	.	TRBJ2-3	TRBV27
TGCGCCAGCAGCGTAGATTTCTCCTACGAGCAGTACTTC	CASSVDFSYEQYF	.	.	TRBJ2-7	TRBV5-1